The 27 T cell receptor beta chains reported below all come from one sample, sequenced in a study of CD4 and CD8 cells across lung adenocarcinoma regions. TCRdb independently ran MiXCR on the PCR reads; one entry per CDR3 protein. The sample lists around 9,800 distinct CDR3 sequences; about 55% were seen once. The material sequenced was CD4+ T cells from the center of a lung tumor. The receptors derive from a male donor with lung adenocarcinoma. The CD4 and CD8 labels of this study may be unreliable.

This clonotype has a count of ten or more. The J gene is TRBJ2-5, the V gene TRBV6-1; 9 bases fit TRBD1. The J segment lost 5 bases and the V segment lost 9 bases, leaving 7 bases of the junction unmatched. The length of the CDR3 is 13 residues. CDR1 is MNHNS, CDR2 SASEGT, per germline. CDR3 nucleotides: TGTGCCAGGAGTCCGGGACAGGGCGAGACCCAGTACTTC. This codes for CARSPGQGETQYF.

Sample share makes this clonotype medium-sized (0.01 to 0.1%). V is TRBV10-3 and J is TRBJ1-6, with D perhaps matching TRBD1 (6 bases). The germline V and J ends were trimmed by 8 bases and 9 bases, with 17 bases remaining between them. The CDR3 totals 14 residues. Germline CDR1 is ENHRY and CDR2 is SYGVKD. The CDR3 reads CAIGEQGPGSPLHF. The CDR3 DNA reads TGTGCCATCGGAGAACAGGGACCTGGTTCACCCCTCCACTTT.

The chain recombines TRBV27 with TRBJ2-2, with D hard to call. The CDR3 runs to 12 residues. Germline CDR1 MNHEY, CDR2 SMNVEV (reference sequence). V lost 6 bases, J lost 6 bases, and 8 bases lay in between. The CDR3 DNA reads as TGTGCCAGCAGCTATGACTCCGGGGAGCTGTTTTTT. It specifies CASSYDSGELFF.

About this clonotype: The junction shows a germline mismatch at one end, possibly a read error. The V and J genes are TRBV6-1 and TRBJ2-3; the D is unclear. This CDR3 comprises 15 residues. Germline V lookup: CDR1 MNHNS, CDR2 SASEGT. CDR3 amino acids: CASTRQTTNTEKQFF. The DNA of the CDR3 is TGTGCCAGCACCCGTCAGACGACGAACACCGAGAAGCAGTTTTTT.

This clonotype was detected only a few times. This sequence joins TRBV27 and TRBJ2-1; perhaps TRBD2 as D (5 bases). The V end was cut by 5 bases, the J end by 10 bases, with 21 bases between. The germline CDR1 and CDR2 sequences are MNHEY and SMNVEV (reference sequence). The CDR3 length is 15 residues. The DNA for the CDR3 is TGTGCCAGCAGTCCTTTCTGGATGCGTGGCGGGGAGCAGTTCTTC. This gives the protein CASSPFWMRGGEQFF.

This clonotype was found a few times. J is TRBJ1-5 and V is TRBV7-2; TRBD1 aligns across 7 bases. Trimming at V came to 5 bases and at J to 6 bases, leaving 4 bases not matched to a gene. CDR1 and CDR2 (germline): SGHTA, FQGNSA. This CDR3 contains 13 residues. CDR3 coding DNA: TGTGCCAGCAGCCTCTACAGGGGTCAGCCCCAGCATTTT. It translates to CASSLYRGQPQHF.

As to this clonotype: Because the CDR3's place on the DNA is in doubt, the DNA is left out and the CDR3 is given as listed by TCRdb. This sequence joins TRBV27 and TRBJ2-3; the D call in the table, TRBD2, was not verified against the DNA. The CDR3 sequence runs 19 residues, both termini included. From germline, CDR1 is MNHEY and CDR2 SMNVEV (reference sequence). The CDR3 reads CASRATGVAGGSSKDTQYF.

This clonotype was recorded many times. The chain combines TRBV7-2 with TRBJ1-1; D call uncertain. The CDR3 has 13 amino acids. Germline CDR1 is SGHTA and CDR2 is FQGNSA. Trimming removed 6 bases at V and 7 bases at J, with 15 bases between. This CDR3 is CASSVYSTLEAFF. Written as DNA, the CDR3 is TGTGCCAGCAGTGTCTACAGTACACTTGAAGCTTTCTTT.

The J gene is TRBJ2-5, the V gene TRBV6-1; TRBD2 aligns across 8 bases. The CDR3 runs 14 residues. Germline V gene data show CDR1 as MNHNS and CDR2 as SASEGT. For the CDR3, the DNA is TGTGCGGGCAGCGGGGGCAGCGGCCCAGATACCCAGTACTTC. Translation: CAGSGGSGPDTQYF.

The J gene is TRBJ2-1, the V gene TRBV6-5; TRBD2 might be the D (6 bases). CDR3 length equals 13 residues. The ends were cut back, 4 bases at V and 3 bases at J, with 7 bases in the middle. The germline V gene encodes CDR1 MNHEY and CDR2 SVGAGI. The DNA of the CDR3 is TGTGCCAGCAGTTGGGGACTCTACAATGAGCAGTTCTTC. It specifies CASSWGLYNEQFF.

This clonotype was found many times. This chain uses TRBV6-5 with TRBJ2-5, with D possibly being TRBD2 (6 bases). The germline gives CDR1 MNHEY, CDR2 SVGAGI. Between the trimmed V and J ends, which lost 2 bases and 10 bases, there was a span of 8 bases. The CDR3 extends over 11 amino acids. The CDR3 region is CASSYAGNQYF. The CDR3 DNA reads as TGTGCCAGCAGTTACGCGGGGAACCAGTACTTC.

This clonotype was picked up many times. V and J are TRBV6-1 and TRBJ1-2, with 8 bases aligning to TRBD1. J lost 3 bases, V lost 7 bases, and 7 bases had no gene match. Germline V lookup: CDR1 MNHNS, CDR2 SASEGT. CDR3 length equals 14 residues. CDR3 nucleotide sequence: TGTGCCAGCACCTCGACAGGGGACTACTATGGCTACACCTTC. Translation: CASTSTGDYYGYTF.

CDR3 region: CASSQDGSGANVLTF. DNA for the CDR3: TGTGCCAGCAGTCAGGACGGCTCTGGGGCCAACGTCCTGACTTTC. The rearrangement links TRBV6-2 or TRBV6-3 to TRBJ2-6; D ambiguous. CDR3 length: 15 residues. Trimming stripped 5 bases from V and 0 bases from J, with 8 bases between. Germline assignment: CDR1 MNHEY and CDR2 SVGEGT.

The chain carries TRBV7-6 and TRBJ2-5; 8 bases align to TRBD1. The assigned J gene may be wrong: the sequence end matches TRBJ2-7 better. CDR1 SGHVS and CDR2 FNYEAQ come from the germline V gene. The CDR3 has 15 amino acids. CDR3 coding DNA: TGTGCCAGCAGACTTTCAGAGACAGGGGATAGCGAGCAGTACTTC. The encoded protein is CASRLSETGDSEQYF.

The chain couples TRBV6-1 to TRBJ2-2, with D maybe TRBD2 (5 bases). V was pared by 4 bases and J by 1 base, with 13 bases between. Germline-derived CDR1 and CDR2 are MNHNS and SASEGT. This CDR3 region has 16 residues. This CDR3 is CASSGSEGQNTGELFF. The CDR3 DNA follows: TGTGCCAGCAGTGGGTCTGAGGGCCAGAACACCGGGGAGCTGTTTTTT.

In this sample, this clonotype is hyperexpanded. The chain couples TRBV27 to TRBJ2-5; D assignment may be TRBD1 or TRBD2 (7 bases each). The tail of the sequence fits TRBJ2-7 better, so the J call may be wrong. The germline CDR1 and CDR2 sequences are MNHEY and SMNVEV (reference sequence). The CDR3 contains 15 residues. This chain's CDR3 is CASSLRTRGGYEQYF. The CDR3 coding sequence is TGTGCCAGCAGTTTACGTACCAGGGGGGGCTACGAGCAGTACTTC.

V usage is TRBV10-1 and J usage is TRBJ2-7; D might be TRBD1 or TRBD2, each matching 5 bases. Trimming stripped 0 bases from V and 1 base from J, with 7 bases between. CDR3 length: 14 amino acids. Germline lookup yields CDR1 WNHNN and CDR2 SYGVQD (reference sequence). The CDR3 reads CASSESGGSYEQYF. The CDR3 DNA reads TGCGCCAGCAGTGAGTCTGGGGGTTCCTACGAGCAGTACTTC.

With regard to this clonotype: It is unclear where the CDR3 begins or ends on the DNA, so no DNA is shown, and the CDR3 is as TCRdb lists it. The V gene is TRBV6-1, the J gene TRBJ2-3; the D call of TRBD2 is as the table states it, not checked on the DNA. From its first to its last residue, the CDR3 has 19 amino acids. Germline V lookup: CDR1 MNHNS, CDR2 SASEGT. The CDR3 loop is CASTSAGVAGGTSTETQYF.

The CDR3 nucleotides read TGTGCCAGCAGTTACAGCCCCCCCGGGGCCTACCACTACGAGCAGTACTTC. It yields the protein CASSYSPPGAYHYEQYF. The chain recombines TRBV6-5 with TRBJ2-1; D may match TRBD1 or TRBD2 (5 bases each). The end of the DNA fits TRBJ2-7 better, so the J call may be wrong. The CDR3 runs 17 residues. In germline, CDR1 is MNHEY, CDR2 SVGAGI.

The chain employs TRBV11-1 and TRBJ2-2; 7 nucleotides line up with TRBD1. TRBJ2-3 matches the DNA end more closely, so the J call is doubtful. This CDR3 comprises 15 residues. Germline V CDR1 and CDR2: SGHAT, FQDESV (reference sequence). The CDR3 spells CARGQKAVSTGEQYF. The CDR3 DNA reads as TGTGCCAGGGGCCAAAAGGCTGTGAGCACAGGGGAGCAGTATTTT.

The chain links TRBV7-2 to TRBJ2-3; no clear D gene. Germline loops: CDR1 SGHTA, CDR2 FQGNSA. Trimming stripped 2 bases from V and 2 bases from J, with 8 bases between. The CDR3 extends over 14 amino acids. Here the CDR3 DNA reads TGTGCCAGCAGCTTATCGGCCGACACAGATACGCAGTATTTT. This codes for CASSLSADTDTQYF. Together with reference TRBV7-2 and TRBJ2-3, the CDR3 gives the full variable domain: GAGVSQSPSNKVTEKGKDVELRCDPISGHTALYWYRQSLGQGLEFLIYFQGNSAPDKSGLPSDRFSAERTGGSVSTLTIQRTQQEDSAVYLCASSLSADTDTQYFGPGTRLTVL.

In its sample, this clonotype was seen many times. V usage is TRBV4-1 and J usage is TRBJ1-4; tentative D call: TRBD1 (5 bases). Germline V gene sequence: CDR1 MGHRA, CDR2 YSYEKL. The CDR3 spans 14 residues. V dropped 0 bases and J dropped 7 bases, with 9 bases sitting between them. The CDR3 DNA is TGCGCCAGCAGCCAAGATGGGGCGCGTGAAAAACTGTTTTTT. Its translation: CASSQDGAREKLFF.

In this sample, this clonotype turned up many times. The V call is TRBV4-1, the J call TRBJ2-1, with 7 bases fitting TRBD1. V lost 3 bases to trimming and J lost 4 bases; unmatched junction nucleotides: 9. The CDR3 is 16 residues long. Per the germline V gene, CDR1 is MGHRA and CDR2 is YSYEKL. Here the CDR3 DNA reads TGCGCCAGCAGCCATGCTCCGGGACAGCTGTACAATGAGCAGTTCTTC. Translated: CASSHAPGQLYNEQFF.

This clonotype was detected a few times. This sequence joins TRBV27 and TRBJ1-2; D is ambiguous. Germline V gives CDR1 MNHEY, CDR2 SMNVEV (reference sequence). This CDR3 is built from 17 residues. Trimming removed 5 bases from V and 0 bases from J, with 19 bases in between. In DNA, the CDR3 is TGTGCCAGCAGTACTTTCAGGATCGGCGGCTCTAACTATGGCTACACCTTC. It translates to CASSTFRIGGSNYGYTF.

This clonotype is deemed medium-sized (0.01 to 0.1%). The V gene is TRBV6-1, the J gene TRBJ2-5; 7 bases are a match to TRBD2. Germline lookup yields CDR1 MNHNS and CDR2 SASEGT. The CDR3 runs 15 residues. V trimming: 2 bases; J trimming: 0 bases; junction bases outside the gene matches: 3. The CDR3 here is CASSEWDYHQETQYF. The DNA for the CDR3 is TGTGCCAGCAGTGAATGGGACTACCACCAAGAGACCCAGTACTTC.

This chain connects TRBV6-5 to TRBJ2-5; possibly TRBD1 for D (5 bases). The J call may be mistaken, given a closer DNA end match to TRBJ2-7. Germline V lookup: CDR1 MNHEY, CDR2 SVGAGI. The CDR3 is made up of 15 amino acids. The CDR3 nucleotides read TGTGCCAGCAGTTACTCGGGGCAATTAAACTACGAGCAGTACTTC. Translated: CASSYSGQLNYEQYF.

This clonotype was seen ten or more times. The J gene is TRBJ2-3, the V gene TRBV4-1, with 10 nucleotides matching TRBD2. The CDR3 extends over 16 amino acids. Germline-derived CDR1 and CDR2 are MGHRA and YSYEKL. Trimming at V came to 1 base and at J to 4 bases, leaving 5 bases not matched to a gene. The CDR3 bases are TGCGCCAGCAGCCAAGCGACTAGCGGGCAGTCAGATACGCAGTATTTT. This codes for CASSQATSGQSDTQYF.